These 10 T cell receptor beta chains came from one sample sequenced in a study of tumor-infiltrating lymphocytes in primary liver carcinoma. A constant-region primer primed TCR beta cDNA synthesis from roughly 500 ng of total RNA. Sequencing libraries for TCR beta derived from three nested multiplex PCR rounds that used slightly modified ARM-PCR. TRBV1-TRBV30 forward primers and a C-beta reverse primer were used in the first two PCR rounds, which each ran for 10 cycles. TCRdb re-called the multiplex PCR reads through MiXCR, storing one row per CDR3 protein. This sample has about 100,000 distinct CDR3 sequences; roughly 69% occur once, and the top ten carry roughly 10%. Co-extraction yielded RNA and DNA from around 20-30 mg of unsorted bulk tissue. Sequencing input: liver tumor tissue from sampling region 5. Specified subset: tumor region T5, tumor centre. The receptors here all came from a woman aged 55 to 70 with primary liver carcinoma and hepatitis B virus infection.

This clonotype was observed at least ten times. This chain connects TRBV14 to TRBJ2-1; 13 nucleotides align to TRBD2. J was trimmed by 4 bases and V by 3 bases; bases with no gene match: 9. CDR3 length: 18 amino acids. Germline V lookup: CDR1 SGHDN, CDR2 FVKESK. The CDR3 DNA sequence: TGTGCCAGCAGCCACCGACGGACTAGCGGGAGAGAGTACAATGAGCAGTTCTTC. This translates into CASSHRRTSGREYNEQFF.

J is TRBJ2-1 and V is TRBV2; 12 bases map to TRBD1. CDR3 size: 13 residues. The germline CDR1 and CDR2 sequences are SNHLY and FYNNEI. The V segment lost 10 bases and the J segment 10 bases; nucleotides outside the gene matches: 8. CDR3 sequence reads: CATNIGTGGEQFF. DNA of the CDR3: TGTGCCACTAATATCGGGACAGGGGGCGAGCAGTTCTTC.

This clonotype was found a few times. The chain combines TRBV9 with TRBJ1-1; D is possibly TRBD1 (6 bases). The germline V gene encodes CDR1 SGDLS and CDR2 YYNGEE. V was trimmed by 0 bases and J by 1 base, leaving 10 bases between them. The CDR3 sequence is 15 residues long. CDR3 loop: CASSVGGTTNTEAFF. DNA of the CDR3: TGTGCCAGCAGCGTAGGAGGGACAACGAACACTGAAGCTTTCTTT.

This CDR3 reads CASRVLAGGAGKLFF. The CDR3 DNA is TGTGCCAGCAGGGTACTAGCGGGAGGTGCAGGGAAGCTGTTTTTT. The chain couples TRBV7-9 to TRBJ2-2; 12 nucleotides agree with TRBD2. Trimming took 6 bases from V and 12 from J; bases not matched to a gene: 11. The CDR3 runs 15 residues. Germline CDR1 reads SEHNR; CDR2 reads FQNEAQ (reference sequence).

The chain has TRBV11-2 and TRBJ2-1, with 8 bases aligning to TRBD2. V lost 5 bases to trimming and J lost 7 bases; unmatched junction nucleotides: 16. CDR1 is SGHAT, CDR2 FQNNGV, per germline. This CDR3 region has 17 residues. Here the CDR3 DNA reads TGTGCCAGCAGCAGGAGACTAGCGAGAGGGGCGGGGAATGAGCAGTTCTTC. As protein: CASSRRLARGAGNEQFF.

This chain connects TRBV11-3 to TRBJ2-7; D might be TRBD2 (6 bases). The CDR3 runs to 14 residues. The V gene's germline CDR1 is SGHNT and CDR2 YENEEA. In nucleotides, the CDR3 is TGTACTAGCAGCTTAAGCGGGCAGGAGCACGAGCAGTACTTC. Protein: CTSSLSGQEHEQYF. The full variable domain, its missing parts supplied by reference TRBV11-3 and TRBJ2-7, is EAGVVQSPRYKIIEKKQPVAFWCNPISGHNTLYWYLQNLGQGPELLIRYENEEAVDDSQLPKDRFSAERLKGVDSTLKIQPAELGDSAVYLCTSSLSGQEHEQYFGPGTRLTVT.

Many counts were recorded for this clonotype. This sequence joins TRBV5-6 and TRBJ2-7; D is uncertain. The CDR3 length is 14 residues. Trimming took off 2 bases at V and 5 bases at J, with 14 bases between the two ends. Germline V CDR1 and CDR2: SGHDT, YYEEEE. The CDR3 loop reads CASSLPAIRNEQYF. DNA for the CDR3: TGTGCCAGCAGCTTACCAGCAATCAGGAACGAGCAGTACTTC.

In its sample, this clonotype was seen once. V is TRBV28 and J is TRBJ2-3; D gene ambiguous. V was cut by 8 bases and J by 2 bases, with 8 bases left in between. From germline, CDR1 is MDHEN and CDR2 SYDVKM. This CDR3 is built from 12 residues. CDR3 DNA sequence: TGTGCCAGCGCATCGAACACAGATACGCAGTATTTT. Its translation is CASASNTDTQYF.

Turning to this clonotype: The CDR3 ends on some other residue instead of the conserved phenylalanine or tryptophan, so this is likely a read error. The chain employs TRBV11-2 and TRBJ2-2, with no clear D. The V and J ends lost 3 bases and 8 bases respectively, with 10 bases between them. Germline V gene lookup returns CDR1 SGHAT and CDR2 FQNNGV. The CDR3 sequence is 13 residues long. As DNA, the CDR3 is TGTGCCAGCAGCTTTGATAGGGCTGGGGAGCTGTTTATT. Amino acid sequence: CASSFDRAGELFI.

This clonotype was seen a single time. The junction and the germline gene differ at one end; a read error may be behind it. This chain connects TRBV29-1 to TRBJ2-5, with 10 bases that match TRBD1. Germline lookup yields CDR1 SQVTM and CDR2 ANQGSEA. The CDR3 spans 15 residues. The CDR3: CSIEMGTGEQETQYF. CDR3 sequence (DNA): TGCAGCATTGAAATGGGGACAGGGGAACAAGAGACCCAGTACTTC.